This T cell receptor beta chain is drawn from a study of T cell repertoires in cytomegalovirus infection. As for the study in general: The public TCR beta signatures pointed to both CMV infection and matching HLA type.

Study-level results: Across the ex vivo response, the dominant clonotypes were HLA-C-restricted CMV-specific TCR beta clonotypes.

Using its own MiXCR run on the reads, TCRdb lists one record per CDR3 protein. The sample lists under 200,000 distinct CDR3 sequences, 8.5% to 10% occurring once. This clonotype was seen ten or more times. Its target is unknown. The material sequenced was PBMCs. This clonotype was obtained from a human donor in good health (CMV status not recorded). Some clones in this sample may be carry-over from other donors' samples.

The DNA of the CDR3 is TGTGCCAGCAGTTACACTCAAGGGGAGCTGTTTTTT. Amino acids: CASSYTQGELFF. This rearrangement joins TRBV6-2 or TRBV6-3 to TRBJ2-2; D call uncertain. The CDR3 sequence is 12 residues long. Germline V CDR1 and CDR2: MNHEY, SVGEGT. The V end was cut by 2 bases, the J end by 8 bases, with 6 bases between.